These 26 T cell receptor beta chains share one sample of origin, sequenced in a study of CD8+ T cells in alopecia areata. Cutaneous lymph nodes were pooled and cells sorted by CD4, CD8alpha, NKG2D, NKG2ACE and more. cDNA serving as the sequencing template came from extracted, reverse transcribed RNA. Sequenced by immunoSEQ multiplex PCR; TCRdb stores in-frame clones only, minus some. The sample shows 250,000 or so clones, none of them appearing just once. The material sequenced was CD4+ T cells sorted from a lymph node. The receptors here all came from a C3H/HeJ mouse with alopecia areata. The strain is characterized by the MHC haplotype H2-k.

In the case of this clone: These gene names are mouse names. The read ends 4 residues before the CDR3 terminus; that terminus is restored from the germline J gene. The chain has TRBV13-3 and TRBJ2-1, with 8 nucleotides matching TRBD2. The length of the CDR3 is 15 residues. The V gene's germline CDR1 is NNHDY and CDR2 SYVADS. The junction had 5 bases not matched to a gene; V was cut back by 5 bases and J by 1 base. The sequenced part of the CDR3 DNA is TGTGCCAGCAGCAAGACTGGGGTAAACTATGCT. It yields the protein CASSKTGVNYA. The complete CDR3 sequence is CASSKTGVNYAEQFF.

Comments on this clone: Gene names and germline refer to mouse. The read stops 3 residues short of the end of the CDR3; the missing end is completed from the germline J gene. The sample holds other DNA sequences that translate to the same CDR3. The J gene is TRBJ1-6, the V gene TRBV19; 7 bases match TRBD1. TRBJ1-6 is known as an ORF, though its function is uncertain. In germline, CDR1 is FNHDT, CDR2 SITEND (reference sequence). The V segment lost 5 bases and the J segment 0 bases; nucleotides outside the gene matches: 5. CDR3 length: 16 amino acids. CDR3 amino acids: CASSPTGSSYNSPLYF. The sequenced CDR3 bases are TGTGCCAGCAGCCCGACAGGGAGTTCCTATAATTCGCCC.

This clone has just a few counts. Genes and germline are mouse. The CDR3 end lies 4 residues beyond the end of the read and is filled in from the germline J gene. The gene calls are TRBV13-1 and TRBJ2-3; 8 bases match TRBD2. The CDR3 has 15 residues. V trimming: 0 bases; J trimming: 2 bases; junction bases outside the gene matches: 2. Per germline, CDR1 NSHNY and CDR2 SYGAGN. The CDR3: CASSDVWGVAETLYF. The CDR3 DNA, read in part, is TGTGCCAGCAGTGATGTCTGGGGGGTTGCAGAA.

This clone appeared a few times. Gene names and germline match the mouse. Read data end 4 residues before the CDR3 end; the end is taken from the germline J gene. The V gene is TRBV13-1, the J gene TRBJ1-1, with 8 bases lining up with TRBD1. The trim removed 0 bases at V and 1 base at J, leaving 2 bases unmatched. There are 15 residues in the CDR3. Germline CDR1 and CDR2: NSHNY and SYGAGN. The sequenced CDR3 bases are TGTGCCAGCAGTGATGGACAGGGGAGAAACACA. It is translated as CASSDGQGRNT. The CDR3 in full is CASSDGQGRNTEVFF.

In this sample, this clone turned up a few times. Gene names follow the mouse nomenclature. Read sequence stops 4 residues before the CDR3 end, and the germline J gene provides the missing end. This sequence joins TRBV19 and TRBJ2-5; 12 bases are shared with TRBD2. Losses at the gene ends were 1 base for V and 2 bases for J; bases not matched to a gene: 5. Germline V gene data show CDR1 as FNHDT and CDR2 as SITEND (reference sequence). CDR3 size: 17 residues. The CDR3 DNA, read in part, is TGTGCCAGCAGTATACCGGGACTGGGGGGAGTCCAAGAC. Translated: CASSIPGLGGVQD. Given in full, the CDR3 is CASSIPGLGGVQDTQYF.

Concerning this clone itself: The gene names here belong to mouse. Other DNA sequences in this sample translate to the same CDR3. CDR3 sequence reads: CTCSAAGTSAETLYF. The covered CDR3 bases are TGCACCTGCAGTGCAGCTGGTACTAGTGCAGAA. The chain has TRBV1 and TRBJ2-3; no firm D call. The read halts 4 residues ahead of the CDR3 end, with the missing end drawn from the germline J gene. Germline V gene lookup returns CDR1 NSQYPW and CDR2 LRSPGD (reference sequence). V lost 1 base to trimming and J lost 0 bases, with 8 bases between them. The CDR3 length is 15 residues.

Comment on this clone: Here the gene names and germline are mouse. The read ends 4 residues shy of where the CDR3 ends; the end is completed using the germline J gene. Other DNA sequences in the same sample also yield this CDR3. V and J are TRBV13-3 and TRBJ2-3; 7 bases align to TRBD1. The trim removed 4 bases at V and 0 bases at J, leaving 5 bases unmatched. CDR1 is NNHDY and CDR2 is SYVADS in the germline V gene. This CDR3 has 15 residues. This CDR3 reads CASSSDRASAETLYF. CDR3 DNA (partial): TGTGCCAGCAGTTCTGACAGGGCTAGTGCAGAA.

Points on this clone: Mouse gene names apply. From the germline J gene comes the end of the CDR3, since the read stops 4 residues before it. The chain uses TRBV5 and TRBJ2-7; 8 bases line up with TRBD2. CDR1 LGHNA and CDR2 YNLKQL come from the germline V gene (reference sequence). This CDR3 is built from 14 residues. CDR3 bases read: TGTGCCAGCAGCCAACAAACTGGGGGAGAT. Translated, it gives CASSQQTGGD. The complete CDR3 sequence is CASSQQTGGDEQYF.

This clone has only a few counts. Gene names refer to mouse genes. The sequenced fragment ends 4 residues before the CDR3 boundary, so the rest is inferred from the germline J gene. The V call is TRBV31, the J call TRBJ2-2; D not certain. Trimming removed 1 base at V and 5 bases at J, with 8 bases between. This CDR3 contains 13 residues. The germline gives CDR1 GKSSPN, CDR2 SITVG. The CDR3 spells CAWSPLATGQLYF. Partial CDR3 DNA: TGTGCCTGGAGTCCTCTGGCTACCGGG.

Only a few counts were recorded for this clone. The gene names given are mouse names. The read ends 4 residues before the CDR3 terminus; that terminus is restored from the germline J gene. The chain uses TRBV1 and TRBJ1-1; 7 bases align to TRBD1. J gave up 0 bases and V 1 base, and 2 bases lay outside the gene matches. Germline-derived CDR1 and CDR2 are NSQYPW and LRSPGD (reference sequence). The CDR3 loop spans 15 amino acids. Here the CDR3 reads CTCSAGGQSNTEVFF. The covered CDR3 bases are TGCACCTGCAGTGCAGGGGGACAGTCAAACACA.

In its sample, this clone was seen a few times. Germline and genes here are mouse. The CDR3 is cut off 3 residues early in the read; its end comes from the germline J gene. The sample holds other DNA sequences that translate to the same CDR3. This sequence joins TRBV13-3 and TRBJ1-6; 9 nucleotides agree with TRBD1. TRBJ1-6 is an open reading frame whose function is uncertain. V was clipped by 0 bases and J by 3 bases; unmatched bases: 1. The CDR3 totals 16 residues. CDR1 is NNHDY and CDR2 is SYVADS in the germline V gene. The DNA read from the CDR3 is TGTGCCAGCAGTGATGTGGGACAGGGCTATAATTCGCCC. It yields the protein CASSDVGQGYNSP. The CDR3 in its entirety is CASSDVGQGYNSPLYF.

Regarding this clone: Mouse names are used for the genes. The read falls 3 residues short of the CDR3 end, and the missing part is taken from the germline J gene. The sample has other DNA sequences that encode this CDR3 too. J is TRBJ1-6 and V is TRBV19; perhaps TRBD1 as D (6 bases). TRBJ1-6 is reported as an ORF; its role is uncertain. The CDR3 sequence is 14 residues long. Germline V gene lookup returns CDR1 FNHDT and CDR2 SITEND (reference sequence). The ends were cut back, 2 bases at V and 5 bases at J, with 8 bases in the middle. The DNA read from the CDR3 is TGTGCCAGCAGTATCAGGGGAAATAATTCGCCC. Amino acids: CASSIRGNNSP. The full-length CDR3 reads as CASSIRGNNSPLYF.

Regarding this clone: Gene labels here are mouse ones. The read terminates 4 residues ahead of where the CDR3 ends, so the germline J gene completes it. The chain employs TRBV13-3 and TRBJ2-5; 8 bases fit TRBD2. The CDR3 consists of 15 residues. V lost 4 bases, J lost 1 base, and 5 bases stayed unmatched. In germline, CDR1 is NNHDY, CDR2 SYVADS. The chain's CDR3 is CASSRGGAHQDTQYF. The sequenced CDR3 bases are TGTGCCAGCAGTCGGGGGGGCGCACACCAAGAC.

To note about this clone: Gene names refer to mouse genes. The read comes to an end 4 residues before the CDR3 does, leaving the germline J gene to fill in the end. The sample contains more than one DNA sequence encoding this CDR3. The chain uses TRBV31 and TRBJ1-1, with D unclear. The CDR3 length is 13 residues. Per germline, CDR1 GKSSPN and CDR2 SITVG. V was pared by 1 base and J by 0 bases, with 6 bases between. CDR3: CAWSQGANTEVFF. Partial CDR3 DNA: TGTGCCTGGAGTCAGGGTGCAAACACA. The full variable domain, with the rest looked up from reference TRBV31 and TRBJ1-1, is AQTIHQWPVAEIKAVGSPLSLGCTIKGKSSPNLYWYWQATGGTLQQLFYSITVGQVESVVQLNLSASRPKDDQFILSTEKLLLSHSGFYLCAWSQGANTEVFFGKGTRLTVV.

This clone came up many times. Genes here carry mouse names. The sequenced fragment ends 4 residues before the CDR3 boundary, so the rest is inferred from the germline J gene. Other DNA sequences in this specimen translate into the identical CDR3. The rearrangement joins TRBV13-1 to TRBJ1-2; 9 bases are a match to TRBD1. Germline assignment: CDR1 NSHNY and CDR2 SYGAGN. The CDR3 runs 12 residues. CDR3 protein: CASSGQGADYTF. The covered CDR3 bases are TGTGCCAGCAGTGGACAGGGGGCC.

There are a few counts of this clone. Gene names and germline refer to mouse. The same CDR3 also results from other DNA sequences found in this sample. The CDR3 loop reads CASSDRLGGRAETLYF. The CDR3 DNA, read in part, is TGTGCCAGCAGTGATAGACTGGGGGGGCGAGCAGAA. The chain couples TRBV13-1 to TRBJ2-3; 12 nucleotides match TRBD2. With the read ending 4 residues before the CDR3 end, the germline J gene is used to fill in that end. V lost 1 base and J lost 3; bases outside the gene matches: 3. Per germline, CDR1 NSHNY and CDR2 SYGAGN. This CDR3 contains 16 residues.

This clone was seen more than once but under ten times. Gene labels here are mouse ones. Read sequence stops 4 residues before the CDR3 end, and the germline J gene provides the missing end. V usage is TRBV31 and J usage is TRBJ2-7, with 8 bases matching TRBD2. CDR1 and CDR2 from the germline V gene are GKSSPN and SITVG. CDR3 size: 14 residues. CDR3 bases read: TGTGCCTGGAGTCTCCGGGGGGGCGCGAAT. It encodes CAWSLRGGAN. The complete CDR3 reads CAWSLRGGANEQYF.

On this clone itself: Mouse names are used for the genes. The read ends 4 residues shy of where the CDR3 ends; the end is completed using the germline J gene. The chain employs TRBV1 and TRBJ1-2; D unclear. Trimming removed 3 bases from V and 0 bases from J, with 5 bases in between. The CDR3 has 13 residues. Germline CDR1 NSQYPW, CDR2 LRSPGD (reference sequence). CDR3 protein: CTCSAQTNSDYTF. The CDR3 bases that were read are TGCACCTGCAGTGCCCAAACAAACTCC. The variable domain in full, completed from reference TRBV1 and TRBJ1-2, reads VTLLEQNPRWRLVPRGQAVNLRCILKNSQYPWMSWYQQDLQKQLQWLFTLRSPGDKEVKSLPGADYLATRVTDTELRLQVANMSQGRTLYCTCSAQTNSDYTFGSGTRLLVI.

Of note for this clone: Any gene name here is a mouse gene name. The read terminates 4 residues ahead of where the CDR3 ends, so the germline J gene completes it. The identical CDR3 is also encoded by other nucleotide sequences in the sample. The V gene is TRBV1, the J gene TRBJ2-7; D uncertain. The length of the CDR3 is 14 residues. CDR1 is NSQYPW, CDR2 LRSPGD, per germline (reference sequence). V was clipped by 0 bases and J by 3 bases, with 9 bases between them. The covered CDR3 bases are TGCACCTGCAGTGCAGATCCCTCACTCTAT. Its protein is CTCSADPSLY. The full-length CDR3 reads as CTCSADPSLYEQYF.

This clone was counted a few times. Gene names are the mouse ones. The read terminates 4 residues before the CDR3 end, so the remaining end is supplied by the germline J gene. Other DNA sequences in the same sample also yield this CDR3. This chain connects TRBV1 to TRBJ2-7, with TRBD1 as a possible D gene (6 bases). Germline-derived CDR1 and CDR2 are NSQYPW and LRSPGD (reference sequence). This CDR3 spans 14 amino acids. The covered CDR3 bases are TGCACCTGCAGTGCAGATCTCCAGGGGTAT. It codes for CTCSADLQGY. The CDR3 in full is CTCSADLQGYEQYF.

A remark on this clone: Gene and germline names: mouse. The read stops 4 residues short of the end of the CDR3; the missing end is completed from the germline J gene. V and J are TRBV17 and TRBJ2-5, with TRBD2 identical over 7 bases. The CDR3 contains 15 residues. Germline V lookup: CDR1 MNHDT, CDR2 YYDKIL. With V trimmed by 0 bases and J by 3 bases, 3 bases remained unmatched. CDR3 DNA, as far as it was read: TGTGCTAGCAGTAGAGAACCCTGGGGGCAAGAC. This sequence encodes CASSREPWGQD. The full CDR3 protein reads CASSREPWGQDTQYF.

This clone was counted between two and nine times. Gene names refer to mouse genes. The read gets to within 4 residues of the CDR3 end, and the germline J gene fills in the rest. The chain links TRBV31 to TRBJ2-7; 11 nucleotides agree with TRBD2. CDR1 and CDR2 from the germline V gene are GKSSPN and SITVG. The length of the CDR3 is 15 residues. The sequenced part of the CDR3 DNA is TGTGCCTGGAGTATGACTGGGGGGGTTCCGTAT. It specifies CAWSMTGGVPY. The full CDR3 reads CAWSMTGGVPYEQYF.

This clone has only a few counts. Mouse gene names apply. The read falls 4 residues short of the CDR3 end, and the missing part is taken from the germline J gene. The V and J genes are TRBV17 and TRBJ2-7, with D possibly being TRBD1 (5 bases). CDR1 and CDR2 (germline): MNHDT, YYDKIL. The CDR3 covers 11 residues. The CDR3 is CASRQEDEQYF. The CDR3 DNA, read in part, is TGTGCTAGCAGACAGGAGGAT.

Remarks on this clone: Gene names are the mouse ones. The read halts 4 residues ahead of the CDR3 end, with the missing end drawn from the germline J gene. This sequence joins TRBV13-1 and TRBJ2-3, with a weak D call TRBD1 (6 bases). The CDR3 length is 15 residues. Germline V gives CDR1 NSHNY, CDR2 SYGAGN. Trimming shortened V by 3 bases and J by 0 bases, and 11 bases separated the two germline ends. The part of the CDR3 DNA that was read is TGTGCCAGCAGTGGGGACAAAACTAGTGCAGAA. Protein: CASSGDKTSAE. The whole CDR3 protein reads CASSGDKTSAETLYF.

This clone appeared a few times. A much larger clone is a single base away; this may be a read error. Gene and germline names: mouse. The missing CDR3 end, 4 residues past where the read stops, is filled in from the germline J gene. The rearrangement links TRBV4 to TRBJ2-2, with 9 bases matching TRBD1. After removal of 6 bases from V and 0 bases from J, the junction contained 2 bases not matched to a gene. The CDR3 is made up of 15 amino acids. CDR1 is LGHDT, CDR2 YNNKQL, per germline (reference sequence). The CDR3 loop reads CASRRQGANTGQLYF. The sequenced CDR3 bases are TGTGCCAGCAGACGACAGGGGGCAAACACCGGG.

This clone has at least ten counts. The genes are named according to mouse. The CDR3 end is not reached by the read, which stops 4 residues before it; the germline J gene fills it in. This rearrangement joins TRBV13-1 to TRBJ2-3, with D tentatively TRBD1 (5 bases). Germline V gives CDR1 NSHNY, CDR2 SYGAGN. Trimming removed 3 bases at V and 0 bases at J, with 11 bases between. The CDR3 totals 15 residues. CDR3 bases read: TGTGCCAGCAGTGCCGACAGTTCTAGTGCAGAA. This encodes CASSADSSSAE. The entire CDR3 reads CASSADSSSAETLYF.